This passage covers 10 T cell receptor beta chains from one sample sequenced in a study of blood T cell repertoires in COVID-19. Assay used: immunoSEQ multiplex PCR; TCRdb lists only in-frame clones, some missing. In the table there are around 160,000 clones, more than 80% of which are singletons. Sample: peripheral blood. All receptors derive from a human donor with acute or convalescent COVID-19. The donor label of this sample is uncertain.

The chain uses TRBV3-1 (or the pseudogene TRBV3-2) and TRBJ2-4; 10 bases line up with TRBD2. After removal of 9 bases from V and 5 bases from J, the junction contained 7 bases not matched to a gene. Per germline, CDR1 LGHDT and CDR2 YNNKEL (reference sequence). This CDR3 contains 14 residues. CDR3 amino acids: CASKGSGGQNIQYF. CDR3 bases: TGTGCCAGTAAAGGTAGCGGGGGGCAAAACATTCAGTACTTC.

This clone has a handful of counts. The J gene is TRBJ2-7, the V gene TRBV7-9, with D possibly matching TRBD2 (6 bases). Trimming removed 3 bases at V and 6 bases at J, with 15 bases between. The V gene's germline CDR1 is SEHNR and CDR2 FQNEAQ (reference sequence). This CDR3 spans 14 amino acids. CDR3 sequence reads: CASSFQGTPGEQYF. In nucleotides, the CDR3 is TGTGCCAGCAGCTTTCAAGGGACTCCGGGCGAGCAGTACTTC.

V usage is TRBV7-9 and J usage is TRBJ1-1, with a tentative D call TRBD1 (6 bases). Germline loops: CDR1 SEHNR, CDR2 FQNEAQ (reference sequence). The V end lost 5 bases, the J end lost 6 bases, and 13 bases lay between the germline ends. The CDR3 contains 13 residues. The CDR3 is CASSGKQGPEAFF. The CDR3 coding sequence is TGTGCCAGCAGCGGGAAACAGGGACCTGAAGCTTTCTTT.

This chain links TRBV18 with TRBJ2-1; TRBD2 matches 14 bases. CDR1 is KGHSH, CDR2 LQKENI, per germline. With 5 bases clipped from V and 10 bases from J, the junction kept 7 bases outside the gene matches. CDR3 length: 15 amino acids. CDR3 in DNA: TGTGCCAGCTCAATGACTAGCGGGGGGGGCGTCGAGCAGTTCTTC. Translation gives CASSMTSGGGVEQFF.

The chain is built from TRBV28 and TRBJ1-5; D unresolved. CDR3 size: 15 residues. V was cut by 6 bases and J by 7 bases, with 19 bases left in between. The germline V gene encodes CDR1 MDHEN and CDR2 SYDVKM. CDR3 loop: CASRSGLTRGQPQHF. CDR3 bases: TGTGCCAGCAGATCAGGCCTGACCCGCGGGCAGCCCCAGCATTTT.

Regarding this clone: At one end, the junction sequence differs from germline, possibly due to a read error. The J gene is TRBJ1-1, the V gene TRBV30; 7 nucleotides match TRBD1. The CDR3 consists of 17 residues. Germline V gene sequence: CDR1 GTSNPN, CDR2 SVGIG (reference sequence). CDR3 loop: CAWSASPHDRVKTEAFF. The CDR3 coding sequence is TGTGCCTGGAGTGCATCCCCCCACGACAGGGTGAAGACTGAAGCTTTCTTT.

This clone was observed a few times. The genes are TRBV10-3 and TRBJ2-5, with a weak D call TRBD1 (6 bases). CDR3 length equals 13 residues. Per the germline V gene, CDR1 is ENHRY and CDR2 is SYGVKD. The ends were cut back, 6 bases at V and 5 bases at J, with 13 bases in the middle. CDR3: CAISLSGVETQYF. Here the CDR3 DNA reads TGTGCCATCAGCCTGTCAGGGGTGGAGACCCAGTACTTC.

This chain joins TRBV19 and TRBJ2-2; 7 bases map to TRBD1. The germline V gene encodes CDR1 LNHDA and CDR2 SQIVND (reference sequence). This CDR3 has 14 residues. The J segment lost 7 bases and the V segment lost 5 bases, leaving 7 bases of the junction unmatched. The CDR3 nucleotides are TGTGCCAGTAGTGACCGACAGGGCCACGGGGAGCTGTTTTTT. It encodes CASSDRQGHGELFF.

The rearrangement links TRBV7-8 to TRBJ2-5; 9 nucleotides agree with TRBD2. CDR1 SGHVS and CDR2 FQNEAQ come from the germline V gene. Unmatched junction bases numbered 8, after V lost 1 base and J lost 2 bases. The CDR3 spans 17 residues. The CDR3 loop is CASSLVEGAGGQETQYF. CDR3 sequence (DNA): TGTGCCAGCAGCTTAGTTGAAGGAGCGGGGGGACAAGAGACCCAGTACTTC. The complete variable domain, with remaining parts taken from reference TRBV7-8 and TRBJ2-5, reads GAGVSQSPRYKVAKRGQDVALRCDPISGHVSLFWYQQALGQGPEFLTYFQNEAQLDKSGLPSDRFFAERPEGSVSTLKIQRTQQEDSAVYLCASSLVEGAGGQETQYFGPGTRLLVL.

The J gene is TRBJ1-5, the V gene TRBV24-1, with TRBD1 as a possible D gene (5 bases). V lost 2 bases, J lost 5 bases, and 15 bases lay in between. Per the germline V gene, CDR1 is KGHDR and CDR2 is SFDVKD. The CDR3 has 16 residues. The CDR3 sequence is CATSDSRAPLYQPQHF. CDR3 coding DNA: TGTGCCACCAGTGATTCCAGGGCTCCTCTTTATCAGCCCCAGCATTTT.